This is a list of T cell receptor beta chains from one sample in a study of OX40 agonist ivuxolimab in advanced cancers. Data came from immunoSEQ multiplex PCR; TCRdb stores just in-frame clones and leaves some out. This sample has around 66,000 clones, with roughly four fifths found just once. The sequencing here drew on CD4+ or CD8+ T cells sorted from blood, taken in a trial of the OX40 agonist ivuxolimab. These receptor sequences come from an adult with an advanced solid tumor such as melanoma, head and neck, liver or kidney cancer. Both conserved end residues are part of each CDR3. Fields, in order: J gene, CDR3 length, D gene, V gene, clone size, CDR3 protein, CDR3 DNA. The D gene is left open where the match is weak. Size is omitted from some rows. Given values are once, few, many or a class for expanded clones.

>TRBJ1-1|17|TRBD1|TRBV25-1|.
CASSDWDRALGVFSAFF
TGTGCCAGCAGTGACTGGGACAGGGCCCTGGGAGTATTTAGTGCTTTCTTT
>TRBJ2-3|15|.|TRBV5-4|.
CASSSGGGSTDTQYF
TGTGCCAGCAGCTCCGGAGGGGGGAGCACAGATACGCAGTATTTT
>TRBJ1-2|18|.|TRBV11-2|.
CASSLDGRGLTAAHGYTF
TGTGCCAGCAGCTTAGATGGGCGGGGGCTTACCGCCGCGCATGGCTACACCTTC
>TRBJ1-4|16|.|TRBV5-5|.
CASSFGGLGTNEKLFF
TGTGCCAGCAGCTTCGGGGGGCTAGGGACTAATGAAAAACTGTTTTTT
>TRBJ2-3|13|.|TRBV19|.
CASSIERGDTQYF
TGTGCCAGTAGTATCGAAAGGGGGGACACGCAGTATTTT
>TRBJ2-3|15|TRBD1|TRBV7-7|.
CASSLGQGAEDTQYF
TGTGCTAGCAGCTTAGGACAGGGGGCAGAAGATACGCAGTATTTT
>TRBJ2-2|13|.|TRBV6-5|.
CASSYSIGRELFF
TGTGCCAGCAGTTACTCGATTGGGCGGGAGCTGTTTTTT
>TRBJ2-5|13|.|TRBV5-1|.
CASSLGDGETQYF
TGCGCCAGCAGCTTGGGCGATGGGGAGACCCAGTACTTC
>TRBJ1-4|14|.|TRBV4-2|.
CASSQGGTSEKLFF
TGTGCCAGCAGCCAAGGCGGGACATCTGAAAAACTGTTTTTT
>TRBJ2-2|15|TRBD1|TRBV7-9|.
CASSLRGQGTGELFF
TGTGCCAGCAGCTTAAGGGGACAGGGAACCGGGGAGCTGTTTTTT
>TRBJ1-1|15|.|TRBV18|.
CASSPPSRENTEAFF
TGTGCCAGCTCACCACCAAGCAGAGAGAACACTGAAGCTTTCTTT
>TRBJ2-5|12|.|TRBV14|.
CASSQGLETQYF
TGTGCCAGCAGCCAAGGCCTAGAGACCCAGTACTTC
>TRBJ2-5|10|.|TRBV6-1|.
CASREETQYF
TGTGCCAGCAGAGAAGAGACCCAGTACTTC
>TRBJ2-3|13|TRBD1|TRBV27|.
CALFDRATDTQYF
TGTGCCCTATTTGACAGGGCCACAGATACGCAGTATTTT
>TRBJ2-5|14|TRBD2|TRBV6-5|.
CASSYDTGGETQYF
TGTGCCAGCAGTTACGATACGGGGGGAGAGACCCAGTACTTC
>TRBJ1-3|16|TRBD1|TRBV19|.
CASRDPGTGDGNTIYF
TGTGCCAGTAGGGATCCCGGGACAGGGGATGGAAACACCATATATTTT
>TRBJ1-1|13|.|TRBV7-8|.
CASSLAGFQASGF
TGTGCCAGCAGCTTAGCGGGTTTCCAGGCCAGTGGTTTT
>TRBJ1-2|15|TRBD1|TRBV6-6|.
CASTQAGQAPRGYTF
TGTGCCAGCACCCAAGCGGGACAGGCCCCCCGGGGCTACACCTTC
>TRBJ1-2|17|.|TRBV5-5|once
CASSLEGWTSFNYGYTF
TGTGCCAGCAGCTTGGAGGGTTGGACATCGTTTAACTATGGCTACACCTTC
>TRBJ2-4|14|TRBD2|TRBV6-1|.
CASSDGGAKNIQYF
TGTGCCAGCAGTGACGGGGGGGCCAAAAACATTCAGTACTTC
>TRBJ1-5|16|.|TRBV19|.
CASSIGRDNRNQPQHF
TGTGCCAGTAGTATAGGTCGAGACAACAGAAATCAGCCCCAGCATTTT
>TRBJ1-2|13|.|TRBV7-3|.
CASSFQGTDGYTF
TGTGCCAGCAGCTTCCAGGGGACCGATGGCTACACCTTC
>TRBJ1-3|15|TRBD1|TRBV19|.
CASSIADRAGNTIYF
TGTGCCAGTAGTATAGCCGACAGGGCTGGAAACACCATATATTTT
>TRBJ1-1|10|.|TRBV23-1|.
CARGTTEAFF
TGCGCTCGGGGAACGACTGAAGCTTTCTTT
>TRBJ1-4|16|.|TRBV6-6|.
CASSYYPRAEQEKLFF
TGTGCCAGCAGTTATTACCCCCGGGCAGAACAAGAAAAACTGTTTTTT
>TRBJ2-7|15|TRBD1|TRBV19|.
CASSTQTGGFGEQYF
TGTGCCAGTAGTACGCAGACAGGGGGTTTTGGCGAGCAGTACTTC
>TRBJ1-2|15|.|TRBV9|.
CASSLEATPHYGYTF
TGTGCCAGCAGCCTCGAGGCAACCCCCCACTATGGCTACACCTTC
>TRBJ1-4|15|.|TRBV19|.
CASSTGMGAGEKLFF
TGTGCCAGTAGTACCGGGATGGGCGCGGGTGAAAAACTGTTTTTT
>TRBJ1-6|18|.|TRBV6-1|once
CASSELDPSLLYNSPLHF
TGTGCCAGCAGTGAATTGGATCCTTCGCTCCTCTATAATTCACCCCTCCACTTT
>TRBJ2-7|14|.|TRBV11-2|.
CASSSYRGSYEQYF
TGTGCCAGCAGCTCCTACCGGGGCTCCTACGAGCAGTACTTC
>TRBJ2-1|15|TRBD2|TRBV7-2|.
CASSWSGGVYNEQFF
TGTGCCAGCAGCTGGAGCGGGGGCGTTTACAATGAGCAGTTCTTC
>TRBJ2-2|19|.|TRBV7-2|.
CASSRPIPGQHIVYGELFF
TGTGCCAGCAGTCGACCCATTCCCGGACAGCACATTGTCTACGGGGAGCTGTTTTTT
>TRBJ2-7|15|TRBD2|TRBV7-8|.
CASSLSSGGSYEQYF
TGTGCCAGCAGCTTAAGTAGCGGGGGCAGCTACGAGCAGTACTTC
>TRBJ2-6|15|.|TRBV4-2|.
CASSLAEGEANVLTF
TGTGCCAGCAGCCTCGCCGAGGGGGAGGCCAACGTCCTGACTTTC
>TRBJ1-5|17|TRBD1|TRBV19|.
CASRPTTGAYSNQPQHF
TGTGCCAGTAGGCCGACAACAGGGGCTTATAGCAATCAGCCCCAGCATTTT
>TRBJ2-7|14|.|TRBV5-6|.
CASSLPGDSYEQYF
TGTGCCAGCAGCTTGCCAGGGGACTCCTACGAGCAGTACTTC
>TRBJ2-7|11|.|TRBV6-5|.
CASSSLYEQYF
TGTGCCAGCAGTTCCCTCTACGAGCAGTACTTC